These T cell receptor beta chains were read from a single sample in a study of CD8+ T cells in alopecia areata. Data came from immunoSEQ multiplex PCR; TCRdb stores just in-frame clones and leaves some out. The sample has about 160,000 clones; roughly 65% are singletons. The sample was CD4+ T cells sorted from blood, taken at week 4, from a patient treated with tofacitinib. The receptors were sampled from a human donor with alopecia areata. The CDR3 runs from the conserved cysteine through the conserved F or W. D genes are given only for firm matches. A row's size may be missing; if present it is once, few, many or a size class.

j_gene	v_gene	abundance	d_gene	CDR3nt	CDR3aa
TRBJ1-6	TRBV27	.	TRBD1	TGTGCCAGCAGTTTAGACAGGGTGGCTTCACCCCTCCACTTT	CASSLDRVASPLHF
TRBJ2-5	TRBV29-1	.	TRBD1	TGCAGCGGATTACGGACAGGGTACCAAGAGACCCAGTACTTC	CSGLRTGYQETQYF
TRBJ2-2	TRBV7-2	few	TRBD1	TGTGCCAGCAGCTTGACAGGGGGCCCGAACACCGGGGAGCTGTTTTTT	CASSLTGGPNTGELFF
TRBJ2-7	TRBV7-2	.	TRBD1	TGTGCCAGCAGCTTAGCCACAGGGGAAACCTACGAGCAGTACTTC	CASSLATGETYEQYF
TRBJ1-6	TRBV30	.	.	TGTGCCTGGAGTACCGGGGTCCCTCGGTCACCCCTCCACTTT	CAWSTGVPRSPLHF
TRBJ1-1	TRBV19	few	.	TGTGCCAGTAGTAGGTCAGGGCTCACTGAAGCTTTCTTT	CASSRSGLTEAFF
TRBJ2-6	TRBV7-9	few	.	TGTGCCAGCAGTCGACCGTTGGGCAGCTCCACATCTGGGGCCAACGTCCTGACTTTC	CASSRPLGSSTSGANVLTF
TRBJ1-1	TRBV2	.	.	TGTGCCAGCACCGCTAGGATGAACACTGAAGCTTTCTTT	CASTARMNTEAFF
TRBJ2-2	TRBV29-1	.	.	TGCAGCGTCGGACGCGCGAACACCGGGGAGCTGTTTTTT	CSVGRANTGELFF
TRBJ2-7	TRBV30	.	.	TGTGCCTGGACCTCGAAAGGGTCCTACGAGCAGTACTTC	CAWTSKGSYEQYF
TRBJ2-7	TRBV28	.	.	TGTGCCAGCAGTTTATCTGGGGAAGACTACGAGCAGTACTTC	CASSLSGEDYEQYF
TRBJ1-1	TRBV29-1	.	.	TGCAGCGTTGAAAGGGTCATGAACACTGAAGCTTTCTTT	CSVERVMNTEAFF
TRBJ2-7	TRBV9	.	.	TGTGCCAGCAGCGGGCGGGACAGAACTGAAGAGCAGTACTTC	CASSGRDRTEEQYF